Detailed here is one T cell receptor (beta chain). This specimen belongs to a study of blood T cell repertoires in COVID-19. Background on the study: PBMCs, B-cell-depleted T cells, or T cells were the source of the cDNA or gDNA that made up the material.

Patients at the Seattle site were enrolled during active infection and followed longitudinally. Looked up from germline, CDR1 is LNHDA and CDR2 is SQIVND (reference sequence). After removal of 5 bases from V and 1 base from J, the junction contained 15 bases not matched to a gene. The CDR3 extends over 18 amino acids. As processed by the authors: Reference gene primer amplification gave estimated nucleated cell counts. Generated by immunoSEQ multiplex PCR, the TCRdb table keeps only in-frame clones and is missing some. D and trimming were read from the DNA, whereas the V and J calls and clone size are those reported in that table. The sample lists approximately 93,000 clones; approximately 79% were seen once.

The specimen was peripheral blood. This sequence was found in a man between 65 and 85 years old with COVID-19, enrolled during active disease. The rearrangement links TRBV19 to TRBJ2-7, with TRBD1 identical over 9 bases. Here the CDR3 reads CASSSRDRAVSMSYEQYF. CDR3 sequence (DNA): TGTGCCAGTAGTTCCCGGGACAGGGCCGTATCTATGTCCTACGAGCAGTACTTC.